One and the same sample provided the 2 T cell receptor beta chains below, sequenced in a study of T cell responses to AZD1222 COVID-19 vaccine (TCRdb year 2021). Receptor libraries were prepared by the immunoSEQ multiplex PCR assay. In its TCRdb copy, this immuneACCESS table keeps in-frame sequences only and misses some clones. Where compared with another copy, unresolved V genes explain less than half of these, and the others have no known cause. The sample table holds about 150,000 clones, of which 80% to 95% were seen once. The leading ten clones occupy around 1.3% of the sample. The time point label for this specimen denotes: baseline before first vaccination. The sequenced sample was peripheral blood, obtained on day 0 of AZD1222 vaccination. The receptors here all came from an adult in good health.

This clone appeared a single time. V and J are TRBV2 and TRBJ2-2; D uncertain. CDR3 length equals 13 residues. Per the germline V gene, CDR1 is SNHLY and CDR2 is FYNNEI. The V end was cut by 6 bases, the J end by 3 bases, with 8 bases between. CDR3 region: CASRVSDTGELFF. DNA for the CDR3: TGTGCCAGCAGGGTGTCGGACACCGGGGAGCTGTTTTTT.

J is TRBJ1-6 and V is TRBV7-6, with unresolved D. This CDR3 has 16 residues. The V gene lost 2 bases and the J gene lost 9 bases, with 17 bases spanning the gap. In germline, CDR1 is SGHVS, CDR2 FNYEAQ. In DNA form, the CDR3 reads TGTGCCAGCAGCTTACCCCCCCGTGAAGCGGGTTCACCCCTCCACTTT. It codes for CASSLPPREAGSPLHF.